This is a list of T cell receptor beta chains from one sample in a study of T cell responses to AZD1222 COVID-19 vaccine. Sequenced by immunoSEQ multiplex PCR; TCRdb stores in-frame clones only, minus some. This table has over 110,000 clones, about 91% appearing once. Material: peripheral blood, obtained 28 days after the second AZD1222 dose. These receptors all come from an adult who received the AZD1222 COVID-19 vaccine. The CDR3 runs from the conserved cysteine through the conserved F or W. The order of the fields is V gene, J gene, clone size, D gene, CDR3 DNA, CDR3 protein. The D gene is left open where the match is weak. Size is omitted from some rows. Given values are once, few, many or a class for expanded clones.

v_call: TRBV5-1
j_call: TRBJ2-5
clone_size: -
d_call: TRBD1
cdr3_nt: TGCGCCAGCAGCACCTCCGGGACAGGGCAAGAGACCCAGTACTTC
cdr3_aa: CASSTSGTGQETQYF

v_call: TRBV10-3
j_call: TRBJ2-1
clone_size: -
d_call: TRBD1
cdr3_nt: TGTGCCATCAGTGAGTCATTTCTGGGGCCAGGGGGCGGCAATGAGCAGTTCTTC
cdr3_aa: CAISESFLGPGGGNEQFF

v_call: TRBV18
j_call: TRBJ2-3
clone_size: -
d_call: TRBD2
cdr3_nt: TGTGCCAGCTCACCACCGGGACTAGCGGGAGTATCTACGCAGTATTTT
cdr3_aa: CASSPPGLAGVSTQYF

v_call: TRBV21-1
j_call: TRBJ2-1
clone_size: -
d_call: -
cdr3_nt: TGTGCCAGCAGCAAAGCGGGGTCTTGCTACAATGAGCAGTTCTTC
cdr3_aa: CASSKAGSCYNEQFF

v_call: TRBV15
j_call: TRBJ2-2
clone_size: -
d_call: -
cdr3_nt: TGTGCCACCAGCGGGGGCCCCGACACCGGGGAGCTGTTTTTT
cdr3_aa: CATSGGPDTGELFF

v_call: TRBV3-1/TRBV3-2
j_call: TRBJ1-6
clone_size: few
d_call: TRBD1
cdr3_nt: TGTGCCAGCAGCAACGGACAGGGTTGGTCACCCCTCCACTTT
cdr3_aa: CASSNGQGWSPLHF

v_call: TRBV28
j_call: TRBJ1-6
clone_size: -
d_call: TRBD1
cdr3_nt: TGTGCCAGCAGCTCCTACTTGACAGGGAATGGATCACCCCTCCACTTT
cdr3_aa: CASSSYLTGNGSPLHF

v_call: TRBV5-4
j_call: TRBJ1-2
clone_size: -
d_call: -
cdr3_nt: TGTGCCAGCAGCTTGTCTGGTGGGGGAGGAGGTAACTATGGCTACACCTTC
cdr3_aa: CASSLSGGGGGNYGYTF

v_call: TRBV24-1
j_call: TRBJ2-2
clone_size: -
d_call: TRBD2
cdr3_nt: TGTGCCACCAGCAAGACCGGGACTACCAACACCGGGGAGCTGTTTTTT
cdr3_aa: CATSKTGTTNTGELFF

v_call: TRBV6-6
j_call: TRBJ1-4
clone_size: -
d_call: -
cdr3_nt: TGTGCCAGCAAACCAGCCGGAGGGAATGAAAAACTGTTTTTT
cdr3_aa: CASKPAGGNEKLFF

v_call: TRBV5-1
j_call: TRBJ1-2
clone_size: -
d_call: TRBD1
cdr3_nt: TGCGCCAGCAGCCCAGTGGGGGGACAGAACTATGGCTACACCTTC
cdr3_aa: CASSPVGGQNYGYTF

v_call: TRBV28
j_call: TRBJ1-3
clone_size: -
d_call: -
cdr3_nt: TGTGCCAGCAGTTGGGACTCTGGAAACACCATATATTTT
cdr3_aa: CASSWDSGNTIYF

v_call: TRBV11-2
j_call: TRBJ2-1
clone_size: -
d_call: -
cdr3_nt: TGTGCCAGCAGCTTAATGGGAATAGGCTACAATGAGCAGTTCTTC
cdr3_aa: CASSLMGIGYNEQFF

v_call: TRBV19
j_call: TRBJ1-1
clone_size: once
d_call: -
cdr3_nt: TGTGCCAGTAGTCCGGGACTGAGGAACACTGAAGCTTTCTTT
cdr3_aa: CASSPGLRNTEAFF

v_call: TRBV6-5
j_call: TRBJ1-1
clone_size: -
d_call: -
cdr3_nt: TGTGCCAGCAGCTCAGGGCAGAACACTGAAGCTTTCTTT
cdr3_aa: CASSSGQNTEAFF

v_call: TRBV4-3
j_call: TRBJ1-2
clone_size: -
d_call: -
cdr3_nt: TGCGCCAGCAGCCAAGATAGAGGGGGAGGCTACACCTTC
cdr3_aa: CASSQDRGGGYTF

v_call: TRBV3-1/TRBV3-2
j_call: TRBJ2-1
clone_size: -
d_call: -
cdr3_nt: TGTGCCAGCAGCCAAGCTCTTCCTACCTCCTACAATGAGCAGTTCTTC
cdr3_aa: CASSQALPTSYNEQFF

v_call: TRBV11-2
j_call: TRBJ1-2
clone_size: -
d_call: -
cdr3_nt: TGTGCCAGCAGCCCCGCGGCAGGGGATTCCTATGGCTACACCTTC
cdr3_aa: CASSPAAGDSYGYTF

v_call: TRBV5-1
j_call: TRBJ1-1
clone_size: -
d_call: -
cdr3_nt: TGCGCCAGCAGCTTCCAGGGCACCTTGAACACTGAAGCTTTCTTT
cdr3_aa: CASSFQGTLNTEAFF

v_call: TRBV11-2
j_call: TRBJ1-6
clone_size: many
d_call: -
cdr3_nt: TGTGCCAGCAGCCTCAGGGGAGGGAATTCACCCCTCCACTTT
cdr3_aa: CASSLRGGNSPLHF

v_call: TRBV4-1
j_call: TRBJ2-3
clone_size: -
d_call: -
cdr3_nt: TGCGCCAGCAGCCAAGGTAGTAGTACCGGCACAGATACGCAGTATTTT
cdr3_aa: CASSQGSSTGTDTQYF

v_call: TRBV9
j_call: TRBJ2-3
clone_size: -
d_call: TRBD2
cdr3_nt: TGTGCCAGCAGCGCCTCACTAGCGGGTAGCACAGATACGCAGTATTTT
cdr3_aa: CASSASLAGSTDTQYF

v_call: TRBV13
j_call: TRBJ2-6
clone_size: -
d_call: TRBD2
cdr3_nt: TGTGCCAGCAGCCTCGGGGGGACTATAAGTGGTGGGGCCAACGTCCTGACTTTC
cdr3_aa: CASSLGGTISGGANVLTF

v_call: TRBV27
j_call: TRBJ1-2
clone_size: -
d_call: -
cdr3_nt: TGTGCCAGCAGTCGGTCCGGTCAGACATATCGGTACACCTTC
cdr3_aa: CASSRSGQTYRYTF

v_call: TRBV28
j_call: TRBJ1-2
clone_size: -
d_call: TRBD1
cdr3_nt: TGTGCCAGCAGTTACGGGGGGACAGGAGATTATGGCTACACCTTC
cdr3_aa: CASSYGGTGDYGYTF

v_call: TRBV5-4
j_call: TRBJ2-3
clone_size: -
d_call: TRBD2
cdr3_nt: TGTGCCAGCAGCACCTACACTAGCGCAAGCACAGATACGCAGTATTTT
cdr3_aa: CASSTYTSASTDTQYF

v_call: TRBV29-1
j_call: TRBJ1-2
clone_size: -
d_call: TRBD1
cdr3_nt: TGCAGCGTTCTACAGGGGGCGGAGTATGGCTACACCTTC
cdr3_aa: CSVLQGAEYGYTF

v_call: TRBV28
j_call: TRBJ1-2
clone_size: once
d_call: TRBD1
cdr3_nt: TGTGCCAGCAGTTTACTTTCGGGACAGGGGCTGGCCTATGGCTACACCTTC
cdr3_aa: CASSLLSGQGLAYGYTF

v_call: TRBV2
j_call: TRBJ1-1
clone_size: -
d_call: -
cdr3_nt: TGTGCCAGCACCTGGGGCGGGTCAAGGGAAACTGAAGCTTTCTTT
cdr3_aa: CASTWGGSRETEAFF

v_call: TRBV28
j_call: TRBJ1-3
clone_size: -
d_call: -
cdr3_nt: TGTGCCAGCAGAGTAGGGTCTGGAAACACCATATATTTT
cdr3_aa: CASRVGSGNTIYF

v_call: TRBV7-9
j_call: TRBJ1-2
clone_size: -
d_call: -
cdr3_nt: TGTGCCAGCAGCTCATCCGGATGGGGGGCACCAGGCTACACCTTC
cdr3_aa: CASSSSGWGAPGYTF

v_call: TRBV3-1/TRBV3-2
j_call: TRBJ2-7
clone_size: -
d_call: -
cdr3_nt: TGTGCCAGCAGCCAAGACTACGAGCAGTACTTC
cdr3_aa: CASSQDYEQYF

v_call: TRBV28
j_call: TRBJ1-3
clone_size: -
d_call: -
cdr3_nt: TGTGCCAGCATAATGGGGGCCGCCGGTGGCAGGACAAGAAACACCATATATTTT
cdr3_aa: CASIMGAAGGRTRNTIYF

v_call: TRBV28
j_call: TRBJ1-1
clone_size: -
d_call: -
cdr3_nt: TGTGCCAGCAGTTCCCCCCCAGTGATGAACACTGAAGCTTTCTTT
cdr3_aa: CASSSPPVMNTEAFF

v_call: TRBV10-1
j_call: TRBJ2-7
clone_size: -
d_call: TRBD2
cdr3_nt: TGCGCCAGCAGTGAGAGCGGGAGCGGGTACGAGCAGTACTTC
cdr3_aa: CASSESGSGYEQYF

v_call: TRBV19
j_call: TRBJ1-6
clone_size: -
d_call: -
cdr3_nt: TGTGCCAGTAGTATAGAGGCCAGGAGCTCCTATAATTCACCCCTCCACTTT
cdr3_aa: CASSIEARSSYNSPLHF

v_call: TRBV7-9
j_call: TRBJ2-4
clone_size: -
d_call: TRBD1
cdr3_nt: TGTGCCAGCAGCGCTATCCTCCGGGACAGGGAAGCCAAAAACATTCAGTACTTC
cdr3_aa: CASSAILRDREAKNIQYF

v_call: TRBV3-1/TRBV3-2
j_call: TRBJ1-2
clone_size: -
d_call: -
cdr3_nt: TGTGCCAGCAGTGGAGGACAGTTGAGAGGCTACACCTTC
cdr3_aa: CASSGGQLRGYTF

v_call: TRBV4-3
j_call: TRBJ1-6
clone_size: once
d_call: -
cdr3_nt: TGCGCCAGCAGCCAAGACTACAGGAACTCCTATAATTCACCCCTCCACTTT
cdr3_aa: CASSQDYRNSYNSPLHF

v_call: TRBV13
j_call: TRBJ1-1
clone_size: -
d_call: -
cdr3_nt: TGTGCCAGCAGCTTAAGACCAGTGGGTGGAATGAACACTGAAGCTTTCTTT
cdr3_aa: CASSLRPVGGMNTEAFF

v_call: TRBV5-1
j_call: TRBJ2-1
clone_size: -
d_call: -
cdr3_nt: TGCGCCAGCAGCTCGAGGGGGACCCCCTCCTACAATGAGCAGTTCTTC
cdr3_aa: CASSSRGTPSYNEQFF

v_call: TRBV5-4
j_call: TRBJ1-1
clone_size: -
d_call: -
cdr3_nt: TGTGCCAGCAGCTTTACCCTAGGGACTGAAGCTTTCTTT
cdr3_aa: CASSFTLGTEAFF

v_call: TRBV7-2
j_call: TRBJ2-1
clone_size: -
d_call: -
cdr3_nt: TGTGCCAGCAGCCCCGGCGGACTACTTACCCAGTTCTTC
cdr3_aa: CASSPGGLLTQFF

v_call: TRBV18
j_call: TRBJ2-1
clone_size: -
d_call: -
cdr3_nt: TGTGCCAGCTCACCGGTTGACAGGCCACTCTACAATGAGCAGTTCTTC
cdr3_aa: CASSPVDRPLYNEQFF

v_call: TRBV18
j_call: TRBJ1-3
clone_size: -
d_call: TRBD1
cdr3_nt: TGTGCCAGCTCACCACCTAACAGGGGCTTTGGAAACACCATATATTTT
cdr3_aa: CASSPPNRGFGNTIYF

v_call: TRBV28
j_call: TRBJ1-5
clone_size: -
d_call: -
cdr3_nt: TGTGCCAGCAGTTTATGGCGCAATCAGCCCCAGCATTTT
cdr3_aa: CASSLWRNQPQHF

v_call: TRBV5-1
j_call: TRBJ1-2
clone_size: -
d_call: -
cdr3_nt: TGCGCCAGCAGCTTGGAGGGGCAAACTAGAGGCTACACCTTC
cdr3_aa: CASSLEGQTRGYTF

v_call: TRBV6-5
j_call: TRBJ2-7
clone_size: -
d_call: TRBD1
cdr3_nt: TGTGCCATCAGGGGACAGAACTACGAGCAGTACTTC
cdr3_aa: CAIRGQNYEQYF

v_call: TRBV5-4
j_call: TRBJ2-1
clone_size: once
d_call: TRBD2
cdr3_nt: TGTGCCAGCAGCTTGGGGGTAAGCGGGAGTAGGGATGAGCAGTTCTTC
cdr3_aa: CASSLGVSGSRDEQFF

v_call: TRBV11-3
j_call: TRBJ1-1
clone_size: -
d_call: -
cdr3_nt: TGTGCCAGCAGCTTAGACGGACAGATGAACACTGAAGCTTTCTTT
cdr3_aa: CASSLDGQMNTEAFF

v_call: TRBV11-2
j_call: TRBJ1-3
clone_size: once
d_call: -
cdr3_nt: TGTGCCAGCAGCTTGGAGGGGTTCACTGGAAACACCATATATTTT
cdr3_aa: CASSLEGFTGNTIYF

v_call: TRBV2
j_call: TRBJ1-4
clone_size: -
d_call: -
cdr3_nt: TGTGCCAGCAGCCCACAGGTAAGGGGTGAAAAACTGTTTTTT
cdr3_aa: CASSPQVRGEKLFF

v_call: TRBV5-8
j_call: TRBJ1-5
clone_size: few
d_call: -
cdr3_nt: TGTGCCAGCAGCCCGGGTATGGGGAACCAGCCCCAGCATTTT
cdr3_aa: CASSPGMGNQPQHF

v_call: TRBV4-3
j_call: TRBJ1-2
clone_size: -
d_call: TRBD1
cdr3_nt: TGCGCCAGCAGCCAAGAGGCGGGACAGAACTATGGCTACACCTTC
cdr3_aa: CASSQEAGQNYGYTF

v_call: TRBV3-1/TRBV3-2
j_call: TRBJ1-2
clone_size: -
d_call: -
cdr3_nt: TGTGCCAGCAGCCAAGTTGGGGGAAGCGATGGCTACACCTTC
cdr3_aa: CASSQVGGSDGYTF

v_call: TRBV7-3
j_call: TRBJ1-5
clone_size: -
d_call: -
cdr3_nt: TGTGCCAGCAGCTTAGGACCCAATCAGCCCCAGCATTTT
cdr3_aa: CASSLGPNQPQHF